The 7 T cell receptor beta chains below were found in one sample sequenced in a study of human T cells and chemical hapten exposure. TCRdb fed the RACE reads into MiXCR, producing one record per CDR3 protein. The table includes tens of thousands of distinct CDR3 sequences, approximately 6.7% detected once. Time point defined: pre-sensitization, week 0. Treatment described: therapeutic diphenylcyclopropenone sensitization with weekly scalp DPC. The starting material was whole blood, obtained in connection with sensitization to the hapten diphenylcyclopropenone (DPC). The source of these receptors is a woman aged 25 to 39 with alopecia areata. Some clones in this sample may be carry-over from other donors' samples.

This clonotype has just a few counts. The CDR3 region is CSALHSGQGDGDTQYF. CDR3 bases: TGCAGTGCCCTCCATTCTGGACAGGGAGATGGGGATACGCAGTATTTT. The chain has TRBV20-1 and TRBJ2-3; 8 bases map to TRBD1. CDR3 length equals 16 residues. Trimming cost V 6 bases and J 6 bases; bases outside gene matches: 17. CDR1 is DFQATT, CDR2 SNEGSKA, per germline (reference sequence).

This clonotype was seen repeatedly, ten times or more. The rearrangement uses TRBV20-1 and TRBJ2-3; D may be TRBD1 (5 bases). The CDR3 is made up of 14 amino acids. Germline V CDR1 and CDR2: DFQATT, SNEGSKA (reference sequence). Deletions cut 0 bases from V and 4 bases from J, with 11 bases between. The CDR3 DNA reads as TGCAGTGCTAGAGACCCTGCAGGGTCAGATACGCAGTATTTT. It translates to CSARDPAGSDTQYF.

The rearrangement links TRBV5-4 to TRBJ2-3; 10 bases agree with TRBD2. Per germline, CDR1 SGHNT and CDR2 YYREEE (reference sequence). CDR3 length equals 15 residues. Germline trimming cut 3 bases from V and 4 bases from J; bases unmatched to any gene: 5. The CDR3 bases are TGTGCCAGCAGCTCCCGACTAGCGGGCCCAGATACGCAGTATTTT. This gives the protein CASSSRLAGPDTQYF.

A few counts support this clonotype. CDR3 sequence: CSVEGGYGYTF. The CDR3 nucleotides are TGCAGCGTTGAAGGGGGATATGGCTACACCTTC. V gene TRBV29-1 combines with J gene TRBJ1-2; D gene ambiguous. Germline values: CDR1 SQVTM, CDR2 ANQGSEA. Trimming left V 1 base short and J 5 bases short, with 5 bases between. The CDR3 runs to 11 residues.

This clonotype appeared many times. This chain links TRBV2 with TRBJ1-2; no definite D call. From germline, CDR1 is SNHLY and CDR2 FYNNEI. Trimming took off 5 bases at V and 3 bases at J, with 13 bases between the two ends. The length of the CDR3 is 14 residues. CDR3 amino acids: CASSPHGHDYGYTF. Here the CDR3 DNA reads TGTGCCAGCAGTCCTCACGGGCACGACTATGGCTACACCTTC. The full variable domain, in which reference TRBV2 and TRBJ1-2 provide the parts outside the CDR3, is EPEVTQTPSHQVTQMGQEVILRCVPISNHLYFYWYRQILGQKVEFLVSFYNNEISEKSEIFDDQFSVERPDGSNFTLKIRSTKLEDSAMYFCASSPHGHDYGYTFGSGTRLTVV.

This clonotype has a count of ten or more. The chain combines TRBV5-1 with TRBJ2-2; the D gene is possibly TRBD2 (6 bases). The CDR3 runs to 15 residues. The germline CDR1 and CDR2 sequences are SGHRS and YFSETQ. The V end lost 4 bases, the J end lost 3 bases, and 13 bases lay between the germline ends. The CDR3 sequence is CASSRGNSYTGELFF. For the CDR3, the DNA is TGCGCCAGCAGCCGGGGGAACTCCTACACCGGGGAGCTGTTTTTT.

V gene TRBV29-1 combines with J gene TRBJ1-2; the match to TRBD1 covers 8 bases. Germline trimming cut 8 bases from V and 7 bases from J; bases unmatched to any gene: 12. The CDR3 totals 13 residues. CDR1 and CDR2 (germline): SQVTM, ANQGSEA. The CDR3, as DNA: TGCAGCCTCGAAGCGGACAGGGCGGGTGGCTACACCTTC. This translates into CSLEADRAGGYTF.